Presented here are 14 T cell receptor beta chains from one specimen sequenced in a study of blood T cell repertoires in COVID-19. Sequenced by immunoSEQ multiplex PCR; TCRdb stores in-frame clones only, minus some. The sample carries approximately 460,000 clones, roughly 89% recorded once. What was sequenced was peripheral blood. All receptors derive from a young man with COVID-19, enrolled during active disease.

The rearrangement joins TRBV2 to TRBJ2-2, with 10 nucleotides matching TRBD2. Germline assignment: CDR1 SNHLY and CDR2 FYNNEI. CDR3 length: 16 residues. V gave up 8 bases and J gave up 4 bases; unmatched junction bases: 10. CDR3 residues: CASWDPSGRGTGELFF. In DNA form, the CDR3 reads TGTGCCAGCTGGGACCCTAGCGGGAGAGGCACCGGGGAGCTGTTTTTT.

The V gene is TRBV27, the J gene TRBJ2-7, with 7 nucleotides matching TRBD1. The CDR3 sequence is 15 residues long. CDR1 and CDR2 from the germline V gene are MNHEY and SMNVEV (reference sequence). The V and J ends lost 4 bases and 2 bases, in that order; junction bases with no gene match: 8. Here the CDR3 DNA reads TGTGCCAGCAGTTCGGGGACAGCTAGAACCTACGAGCAGTACTTC. Protein product: CASSSGTARTYEQYF.

This clone has just one count. The CDR3 DNA is TGTGCCAGCAGTTCCCTAGCGCTATCCTACAATGAGCAGTTCTTC. Its translation is CASSSLALSYNEQFF. The chain carries TRBV6-5 and TRBJ2-1, with D perhaps TRBD2 (6 bases). The V gene's germline CDR1 is MNHEY and CDR2 SVGAGI. Trimming shortened V by 4 bases and J by 1 base, and 11 bases separated the two germline ends. This CDR3 has 15 amino acids.

This chain joins TRBV5-1 and TRBJ2-7; unclear D gene. Looked up from germline, CDR1 is SGHRS and CDR2 is YFSETQ. The CDR3 is 14 residues long. V was shortened by 8 bases and J by 2 bases, with 17 bases between the two germline ends. This CDR3 is CASSVQAEAYEQYF. CDR3 bases: TGCGCCAGTTCCGTGCAGGCCGAAGCCTACGAGCAGTACTTC.

The chain employs TRBV5-6 and TRBJ1-1; tentative D call: TRBD1 (5 bases). Trimming left V 6 bases short and J 0 bases short, with 27 bases between. This CDR3 contains 19 residues. The germline V gene has CDR1 SGHDT and CDR2 YYEEEE. The CDR3 loop is CASTLREVRDGYMNTEAFF. The CDR3 nucleotides read TGTGCCAGCACCCTCAGGGAGGTCCGAGACGGATACATGAACACTGAAGCTTTCTTT.

This clone was counted once. The chain couples TRBV11-1 to TRBJ2-5, with D possibly being TRBD1 (7 bases). The CDR3 sequence is 14 residues long. Between the trimmed V and J ends, which lost 3 bases and 6 bases, there was a span of 14 bases. Germline V gene lookup returns CDR1 SGHAT and CDR2 FQDESV (reference sequence). CDR3 nucleotide sequence: TGTGCCAGCAGCTTCAGACAGGGCGGGAAGACCCAGTACTTC. Encoded protein: CASSFRQGGKTQYF.

The chain joins TRBV29-1 to TRBJ2-7, with D possibly matching TRBD2 (5 bases). Germline V gives CDR1 SQVTM, CDR2 ANQGSEA. Trimming took 4 bases from V and 3 from J, leaving 13 bases between them. This CDR3 has 13 residues. The CDR3 sequence: CSVANGIRYEQYF. The CDR3 nucleotides are TGCAGCGTTGCTAACGGGATTCGCTACGAGCAGTACTTC.

The chain links TRBV11-2 to TRBJ2-1; 7 nucleotides match TRBD2. V gave up 4 bases and J gave up 4 bases; unmatched junction bases: 7. Germline V gene sequence: CDR1 SGHAT, CDR2 FQNNGV. CDR3 length: 15 residues. The CDR3 loop reads CASSSLADPYNEQFF. The CDR3 region has the DNA TGTGCCAGCAGCTCCCTAGCGGATCCATACAATGAGCAGTTCTTC.

The rearrangement joins TRBV11-3 to TRBJ2-2; TRBD2 agrees at 7 bases. Germline V lookup: CDR1 SGHNT, CDR2 YENEEA. V was pared by 4 bases and J by 3 bases, with 5 bases of the junction left unmatched. This CDR3 has 15 amino acids. This CDR3 is CASSSWAGDTGELFF. The CDR3 region has the DNA TGTGCCAGCAGCTCGTGGGCGGGAGACACCGGGGAGCTGTTTTTT.

The V and J genes are TRBV24-1 and TRBJ2-1; D may be TRBD2 (6 bases). The CDR3 runs 16 residues. The V end lost 5 bases, the J end lost 3 bases, and 16 bases lay between the germline ends. CDR1 KGHDR and CDR2 SFDVKD come from the germline V gene. The CDR3 loop reads CATSANRGTLYNEQFF. As DNA, the CDR3 is TGTGCCACCAGTGCTAACCGGGGGACCCTCTACAATGAGCAGTTCTTC.

This sequence joins TRBV6-5 and TRBJ1-2, with 7 bases identical to TRBD1. The CDR3 totals 13 residues. The V gene end was trimmed by 2 bases and the J gene end by 6 bases; junction bases not matched to a gene: 3. Germline V gene sequence: CDR1 MNHEY, CDR2 SVGAGI. CDR3 sequence (DNA): TGTGCCAGCAGTTACGAGGGGGCCGATGGCTACACCTTC. Translating gives CASSYEGADGYTF.

This rearrangement joins TRBV6-5 to TRBJ1-2; 7 nucleotides align to TRBD1. Trimming at V came to 6 bases and at J to 8 bases, leaving 6 bases not matched to a gene. Germline V gene lookup returns CDR1 MNHEY and CDR2 SVGAGI. The CDR3 spans 12 residues. This CDR3 is CASSLTGRGYTF. In DNA, the CDR3 is TGTGCCAGCAGCTTGACAGGGAGAGGCTACACCTTC.

This chain joins TRBV4-1 and TRBJ2-2; 10 nucleotides agree with TRBD2. This CDR3 is built from 16 residues. Per germline, CDR1 MGHRA and CDR2 YSYEKL. Losses at the gene ends were 4 bases for V and 6 bases for J; bases not matched to a gene: 8. CDR3 protein: CASSLRASGSSGELFF. The CDR3 DNA reads TGCGCCAGCAGCCTAAGGGCTAGCGGGAGCTCCGGGGAGCTGTTTTTT.

V usage is TRBV27 and J usage is TRBJ1-2; TRBD1 aligns across 7 bases. The germline gives CDR1 MNHEY, CDR2 SMNVEV (reference sequence). CDR3 length equals 13 residues. V dropped 6 bases and J dropped 8; count of bases not matched to a gene: 9. The CDR3 region is CASSPRQGSGYTF. The DNA of the CDR3 is TGTGCCAGCAGCCCCAGACAGGGCAGCGGCTACACCTTC.